This T cell receptor (beta chain) was obtained from a study of blood T cells in healthy people across ages. Primed by a sample-barcoded 5' primer and a J-beta primer mix, a second PCR proceeded for about 7 to 12 cycles. Tagging of each cDNA molecule was performed by a template-switch adaptor with 12 random nucleotides. A single record per CDR3 protein comes from TCRdb applying MiXCR to the 5' RACE reads. Of some 860,000 distinct CDR3 sequences listed, 56% are singletons. Study-wide points: PBMCs were not sorted, which prevented a conclusive comparison of naive versus antigen-experienced cells. Measured against age, TCR beta diversity per million T cells decreased in a roughly linear manner.

As concerns this clonotype: Its antigen is unidentified.

CDR3 length: 15 residues. Germline CDR1 reads SGHVS; CDR2 reads FNYEAQ. Trimming cost V 2 bases and J 1 base; bases outside gene matches: 3. The chain combines TRBV7-6 with TRBJ2-5; TRBD2 agrees at 8 bases. The source of this sequence is a man aged 35 to 55 in good health. Material: blood. CDR3 nucleotide sequence: TGTGCCAGCAGCTTAATGACTAGCGCCCAAGAGACCCAGTACTTC. Translated: CASSLMTSAQETQYF.